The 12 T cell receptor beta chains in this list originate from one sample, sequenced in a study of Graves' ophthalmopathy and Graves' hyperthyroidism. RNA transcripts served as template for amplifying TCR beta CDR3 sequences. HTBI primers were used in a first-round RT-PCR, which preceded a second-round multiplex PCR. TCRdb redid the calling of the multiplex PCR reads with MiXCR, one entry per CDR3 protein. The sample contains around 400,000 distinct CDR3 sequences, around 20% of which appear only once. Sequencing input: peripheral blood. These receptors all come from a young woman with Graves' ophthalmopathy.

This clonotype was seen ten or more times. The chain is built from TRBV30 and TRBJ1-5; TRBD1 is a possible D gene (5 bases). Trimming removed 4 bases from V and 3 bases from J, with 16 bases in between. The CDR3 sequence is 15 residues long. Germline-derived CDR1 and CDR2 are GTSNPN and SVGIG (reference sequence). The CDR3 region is CAWNAGNFDNQPQHF. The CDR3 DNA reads TGTGCCTGGAATGCAGGGAATTTTGACAATCAGCCCCAGCATTTT. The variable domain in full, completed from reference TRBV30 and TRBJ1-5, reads SQTIHQWPATLVQPVGSPLSLECTVEGTSNPNLYWYRQAAGRGLQLLFYSVGIGQISSEVPQNLSASRPQDRQFILSSKKLLLSDSGFYLCAWNAGNFDNQPQHFGDGTRLSIL.

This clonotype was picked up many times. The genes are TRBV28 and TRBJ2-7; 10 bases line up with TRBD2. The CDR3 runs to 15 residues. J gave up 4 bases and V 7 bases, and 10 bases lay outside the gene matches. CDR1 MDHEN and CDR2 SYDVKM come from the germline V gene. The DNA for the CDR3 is TGTGCCAGCACCAGGGGGGGGACTAGCGAGTACGAGCAGTACTTC. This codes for CASTRGGTSEYEQYF.

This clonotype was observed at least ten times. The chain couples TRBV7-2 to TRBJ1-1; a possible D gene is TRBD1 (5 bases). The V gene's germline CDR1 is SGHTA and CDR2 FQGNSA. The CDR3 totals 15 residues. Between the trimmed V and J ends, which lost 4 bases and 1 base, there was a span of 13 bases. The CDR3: CASSSTGEGNTEAFF. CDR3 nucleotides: TGTGCCAGCAGCTCGACGGGGGAGGGGAACACTGAAGCTTTCTTT.

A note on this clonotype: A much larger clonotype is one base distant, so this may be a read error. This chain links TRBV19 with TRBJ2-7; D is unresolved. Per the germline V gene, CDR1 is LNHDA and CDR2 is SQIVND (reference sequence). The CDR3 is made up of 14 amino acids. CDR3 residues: CPSRKLAGSYEQYF. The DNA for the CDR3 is TGTCCCTCTCGGAAGCTGGCAGGTTCCTACGAGCAGTACTTC.

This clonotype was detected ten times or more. The CDR3 DNA follows: TGTGCCAGTATCCGGGCAGGGCGGAACACTGAAGCTTTCTTT. Encoded protein: CASIRAGRNTEAFF. The chain links TRBV19 to TRBJ1-1, with D perhaps TRBD1 (5 bases). The CDR3 has 14 amino acids. Germline V lookup: CDR1 LNHDA, CDR2 SQIVND (reference sequence). Between the trimmed V and J ends, which lost 7 bases and 1 base, there was a span of 13 bases.

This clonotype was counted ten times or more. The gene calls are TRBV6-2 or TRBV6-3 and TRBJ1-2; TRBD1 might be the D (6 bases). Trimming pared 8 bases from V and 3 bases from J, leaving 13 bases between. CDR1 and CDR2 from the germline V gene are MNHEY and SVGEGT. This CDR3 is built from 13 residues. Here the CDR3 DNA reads TGTGCCAGCCGGGACATGGACTACTATGGCTACACCTTC. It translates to CASRDMDYYGYTF.

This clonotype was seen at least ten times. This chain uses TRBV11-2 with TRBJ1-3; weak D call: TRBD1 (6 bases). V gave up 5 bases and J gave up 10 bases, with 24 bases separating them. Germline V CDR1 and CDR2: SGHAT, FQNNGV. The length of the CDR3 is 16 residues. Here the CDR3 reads CASSAPLRGLSLTIYF. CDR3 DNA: TGTGCCAGCAGCGCACCCCTCAGGGGCCTGTCCCTAACCATATATTTT.

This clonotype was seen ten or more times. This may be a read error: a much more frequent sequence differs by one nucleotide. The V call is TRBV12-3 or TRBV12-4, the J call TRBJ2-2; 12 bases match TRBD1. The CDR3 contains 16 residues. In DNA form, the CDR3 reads TGTGCCAGCAGTCATCCGGGACAGGGGGCCACCGGGGAGCTGTCTTTT. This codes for CASSHPGQGATGELSF.

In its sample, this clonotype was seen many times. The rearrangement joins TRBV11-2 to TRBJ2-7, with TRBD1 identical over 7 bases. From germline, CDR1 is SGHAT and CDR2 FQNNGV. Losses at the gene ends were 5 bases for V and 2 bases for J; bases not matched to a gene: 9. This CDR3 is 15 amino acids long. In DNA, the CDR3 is TGTGCCAGCAGCCCCCCCTGGACAGGAGCCTACGAGCAGTACTTC. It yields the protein CASSPPWTGAYEQYF.

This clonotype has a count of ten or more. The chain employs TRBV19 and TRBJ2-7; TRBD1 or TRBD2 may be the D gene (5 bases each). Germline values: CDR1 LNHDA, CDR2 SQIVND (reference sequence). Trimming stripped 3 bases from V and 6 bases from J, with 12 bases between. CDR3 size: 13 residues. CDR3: CASSIQGRGEQYF. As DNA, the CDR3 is TGTGCCAGTAGTATTCAGGGACGGGGCGAGCAGTACTTC.

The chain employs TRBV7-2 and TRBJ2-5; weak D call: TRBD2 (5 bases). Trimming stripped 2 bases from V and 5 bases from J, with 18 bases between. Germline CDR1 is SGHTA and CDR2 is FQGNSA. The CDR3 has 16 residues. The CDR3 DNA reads TGTGCCAGCAGCTTATCTTTGGATCTCTCGGGGGAGACCCAGTACTTC. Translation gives CASSLSLDLSGETQYF.

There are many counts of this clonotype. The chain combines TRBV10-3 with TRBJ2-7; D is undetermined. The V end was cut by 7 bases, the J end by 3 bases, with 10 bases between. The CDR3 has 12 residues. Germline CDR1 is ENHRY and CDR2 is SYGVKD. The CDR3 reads CAITDGFYEQYF. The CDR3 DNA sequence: TGTGCCATCACGGACGGATTCTACGAGCAGTACTTC.